This TCR beta chain was retrieved from a study of T cells in localized non-small cell lung cancer. Study observations and caveats: Uninvolved adjacent lung, not tumor, had the highest T cell clonality. A median roughly 50 of the top 100 tumor clones appeared in adjacent lung.

Note on this clone: Antigen unknown.

Trimming removed 8 bases at V and 1 base at J, with 10 bases between. Germline V gene lookup returns CDR1 SGHAT and CDR2 FQDESV (reference sequence). The CDR3 is made up of 13 amino acids. Repertoires were generated with immunoSEQ multiplex PCR, while TCRdb's copy carries only in-frame clones and drops some. This repertoire shows fewer than 25,000 clones, approximately 90% found once; its top ten account for 2.5% to 3%. The clonotype was recovered from a woman aged 35-70 years with stage I lung adenocarcinoma. The rearrangement uses TRBV11-1 and TRBJ2-3; D unclear. Specimen: peripheral blood, collected before any cancer treatment. CDR3 protein: CASEPGGTDTQYF. In DNA form, the CDR3 reads TGTGCCAGCGAACCCGGAGGCACAGATACGCAGTATTTT.